This T cell receptor (delta chain) comes out of a study of delta chain sequences of gamma delta T cells (TCRdb year 2017). Comments on this clone: It has no known antigen specificity. No much larger clonotype is one base removed from it; base qualities were not supplied.

The library was generated by PCR. TCRdb records Illumina MiSeq as the sequencer. Clones were re-identified by TCRdb from the public reads with CATT, and rows with the same DNA were merged. Across this sample there are about 3,400 delta-chain clones, with 60% to 70% seen only once. The ten largest clones add up to 50% to 60% of the sample. The CDR3 goes from the cysteine to the phenylalanine over 20 residues. Kept here is only the CDR3 DNA, which spans 60 bases and is read in frame from base 1. A distance of 25 bases separates the germline ends of V and J, which lose 0 bases and 0 bases respectively. The CDR1 and CDR2 encoded by the germline V gene are GEAIGNYY and EKD.

Recombination connected TRDV2 to TRDJ1; TRDD3 is a weak D gene call, 5 bases matching. The sequenced sample consisted of a tumor sample. The receptor was derived from a human donor with breast cancer. The CDR3 protein is CACDTVSRPGARTHTDKLIF. The DNA sequence reads TGTGCCTGTGACACCGTGTCGCGGCCGGGGGCCCGAACTCACACCGATAAACTCATCTTT.